What follows are 14 T cell receptor beta chains derived from one specimen sequenced in a study of vaccination and CD4 T cells after COVID-19. Sequenced with the Oncomine TCR Beta short-read assay was DNA taken from cultured CD4+ T cells. TCRdb called the PCR reads again in MiXCR, with one record for every CDR3 protein. Of about 17,000 distinct CDR3 sequences listed, approximately 53% are singletons. The treatment is: roughly 10-day PBMC culture with coronavirus spike peptide pools or control peptides (ViraFEST assay). For these TCRs, the target antigens are not known. The sequenced material came from CD4+ T cells from blood, cultured in vitro. These receptor sequences come from a human donor who had recovered from COVID-19.

This clonotype was observed a handful of times. The genes are TRBV27 and TRBJ1-4; perhaps TRBD1 as D (5 bases). Germline CDR1 reads MNHEY; CDR2 reads SMNVEV (reference sequence). The ends were cut back, 6 bases at V and 8 bases at J, with 22 bases in the middle. The CDR3 sequence is 16 residues long. The CDR3 is CASSLSPTRRDEKLFF. DNA for the CDR3: TGTGCCAGCAGCCTCAGCCCGACACGGAGGGACGAAAAACTGTTTTTT.

This clonotype was seen a single time. The rearrangement joins TRBV7-9 to TRBJ2-5; 7 bases line up with TRBD1. Losses at the gene ends were 5 bases for V and 1 base for J; bases not matched to a gene: 4. Germline CDR1 reads SEHNR; CDR2 reads FQNEAQ (reference sequence). The CDR3 runs to 14 residues. The CDR3 DNA follows: TGTGCCAGCAGCCTCCGGACAGGCCAAGAGACCCAGTACTTC. Residues: CASSLRTGQETQYF.

The rearrangement joins TRBV20-1 to TRBJ1-1; D is perhaps TRBD1 (5 bases). CDR1 is DFQATT, CDR2 SNEGSKA, per germline (reference sequence). The CDR3 spans 12 residues. Trimming removed 7 bases from V and 1 base from J, with 10 bases in between. For the CDR3, the DNA is TGCAGTGTAGCAGGGAGGAACACTGAAGCTTTCTTT. Translation gives CSVAGRNTEAFF.

The chain couples TRBV7-3 to TRBJ2-2, with D perhaps TRBD1 or TRBD2 (6 bases each). The CDR3 is made up of 15 amino acids. Looked up from germline, CDR1 is SGHTA and CDR2 is FQGTGA. The V and J ends lost 0 bases and 3 bases respectively, with 8 bases between them. The CDR3 nucleotides are TGTGCCAGCAGCTTAACCGGGGGCGACACCGGGGAGCTGTTTTTT. This translates into CASSLTGGDTGELFF.

The V and J genes are TRBV6-1 and TRBJ1-6; tentative D call: TRBD1 (5 bases). The V and J ends lost 5 bases and 0 bases respectively, with 20 bases between them. The germline V gene encodes CDR1 MNHNS and CDR2 SASEGT. This CDR3 comprises 19 residues. CDR3 nucleotide sequence: TGTGCCAGCAGTCGGACGGGACTCCCAGCTAGCTCCTATAATTCACCCCTCCACTTT. Its protein is CASSRTGLPASSYNSPLHF.

The V gene is TRBV2, the J gene TRBJ2-7, with D perhaps matching TRBD2 (7 bases). V was trimmed by 2 bases and J by 1 base, leaving 18 bases between them. The CDR3 is 17 amino acids. Germline V CDR1 and CDR2: SNHLY, FYNNEI. The CDR3 loop reads CASSESSGGRGSYEQYF. CDR3 in DNA: TGTGCCAGCAGTGAATCTTCCGGGGGGCGCGGATCCTACGAGCAGTACTTC.

This clonotype is large. The chain recombines TRBV2 with TRBJ1-6; 7 bases fit TRBD1. There are 12 residues in the CDR3. V trimming: 10 bases; J trimming: 10 bases; junction bases outside the gene matches: 7. Per the germline V gene, CDR1 is SNHLY and CDR2 is FYNNEI. The CDR3 bases are TGTGCCACCAGGGGGACGGGCTCACCCCTCCACTTT. This codes for CATRGTGSPLHF.

The gene calls are TRBV24-1 and TRBJ2-1; no clear D. Trimming cost V 4 bases and J 5 bases, with 8 bases left between them. Germline CDR1 KGHDR, CDR2 SFDVKD. This CDR3 has 13 residues. As DNA, the CDR3 is TGTGCCACCAGTGAAAAGGCCCACAATGAGCAGTTCTTC. It is translated as CATSEKAHNEQFF.

The CDR3 DNA is TGTGCCAGCAGTTACTCGCCGGGGCCGAACACTGAAGCTTTCTTT. Amino acid sequence: CASSYSPGPNTEAFF. The chain links TRBV6-5 to TRBJ1-1; D might be TRBD1 (5 bases). The CDR3 sequence is 15 residues long. Germline V CDR1 and CDR2: MNHEY, SVGAGI. The V end was cut by 0 bases, the J end by 1 base, with 9 bases between.

This chain uses TRBV20-1 with TRBJ2-1, with D unresolved. V lost 6 bases and J lost 10, with 19 bases in between. Germline CDR1 DFQATT, CDR2 SNEGSKA (reference sequence). The CDR3 consists of 13 residues. Here the CDR3 reads CSAESEVLTEQFF. The CDR3 bases are TGCAGTGCCGAATCCGAGGTACTCACCGAGCAGTTCTTC.

The V and J genes are TRBV27 and TRBJ2-5, with D maybe TRBD1 (6 bases). Germline assignment: CDR1 MNHEY and CDR2 SMNVEV (reference sequence). The V end was cut by 7 bases, the J end by 5 bases, with 14 bases between. This CDR3 region has 13 residues. For the CDR3, the DNA is TGTGCCAGCAACCGGGGACATTTGGAGACCCAGTACTTC. It yields the protein CASNRGHLETQYF.

The genes are TRBV15 and TRBJ2-7; TRBD1 might be the D (5 bases). The V and J ends lost 0 bases and 6 bases respectively, with 18 bases between them. The CDR3 contains 16 residues. CDR1 is LNHNV, CDR2 YYDKDF, per germline (reference sequence). CDR3 region: CATSRDRVLERGEQYF. Written as DNA, the CDR3 is TGTGCCACCAGCAGAGATAGGGTACTCGAAAGGGGCGAGCAGTACTTC.

Written as DNA, the CDR3 is TGCAGTGCTAGTGGACTAGCGGGAGCTAGCGCCTACGAGCAGTACTTC. It encodes CSASGLAGASAYEQYF. V and J are TRBV20-1 and TRBJ2-7; TRBD2 matches at 13 bases. The length of the CDR3 is 16 residues. The J segment lost 2 bases and the V segment lost 3 bases, leaving 7 bases of the junction unmatched. The germline V gene has CDR1 DFQATT and CDR2 SNEGSKA (reference sequence).

This rearrangement joins TRBV6-1 to TRBJ2-2, with D possibly being TRBD1 (5 bases). Germline-derived CDR1 and CDR2 are MNHNS and SASEGT. V shed 5 bases and J shed 5 bases, with 21 bases lying between them. There are 17 residues in the CDR3. CDR3 amino acids: CASSPPSGLISTGELFF. DNA for the CDR3: TGTGCCAGCAGTCCCCCTTCAGGGCTGATATCTACCGGGGAGCTGTTTTTT.